This note documents a single T cell receptor beta chain sequence. Some clones are missing from TCRdb's copy, which holds only in-frame ones; the method was immunoSEQ multiplex PCR. The sample lists 150,000 to 200,000 clones, approximately 87% occurring once. This entry comes from a study of blood T cell repertoires in COVID-19. Trimming removed 5 bases from V and 8 bases from J, with 15 bases in between. The CDR3 totals 13 residues. The germline CDR1 and CDR2 sequences are SGHNT and YENEEA. The sequencing sample was made of peripheral blood. The TCR comes from an older woman with COVID-19, enrolled during active disease. The rearrangement joins TRBV11-3 to TRBJ1-2, with a possible D match to TRBD1 (6 bases). CDR3 coding DNA: TGTGCCAGCAGCGTGGACAGAAACAGAGGCTACACCTTC. Translated, it gives CASSVDRNRGYTF.